One sample yielded the 2 T cell receptor beta chains listed below, sequenced in a study of T cell responses to AZD1222 COVID-19 vaccine. Using immunoSEQ multiplex PCR, the repertoire was profiled, and TCRdb retains in-frame clones only, with some absent. The sample holds 56,000 or so clones, over 75% seen once. Specimen: peripheral blood, collected on day 0 of AZD1222 vaccination. The receptors come from an adult in good health.

This clone was seen once. The V gene is TRBV19, the J gene TRBJ1-5, with D maybe TRBD1 (5 bases). V was pared by 5 bases and J by 3 bases, with 8 bases between. CDR3 size: 13 residues. The germline V gene encodes CDR1 LNHDA and CDR2 SQIVND (reference sequence). The CDR3 DNA reads as TGTGCCAGTAGTTTGGGGGACAATCAGCCCCAGCATTTT. It yields the protein CASSLGDNQPQHF. Variable domain in full (rest from reference TRBV19 and TRBJ1-5): DGGITQSPKYLFRKEGQNVTLSCEQNLNHDAMYWYRQDPGQGLRLIYYSQIVNDFQKGDIAEGYSVSREKKESFPLTVTSAQKNPTAFYLCASSLGDNQPQHFGDGTRLSIL.

V and J are TRBV10-3 and TRBJ1-2; 8 bases are a match to TRBD1. The V gene end was trimmed by 4 bases and the J gene end by 5 bases; junction bases not matched to a gene: 6. The CDR3 is 14 residues long. Germline V gene sequence: CDR1 ENHRY, CDR2 SYGVKD. CDR3 amino acids: CAISVEQGVYGYTF. DNA for the CDR3: TGTGCCATCAGTGTTGAACAGGGGGTTTATGGCTACACCTTC.